This entry lists 30 T cell receptor beta chains sequenced from one sample in a study of blood T cell repertoires in COVID-19. Generated by immunoSEQ multiplex PCR, the TCRdb table keeps only in-frame clones and is missing some. This table has about 120,000 clones, roughly three quarters appearing once. The sequencing sample was made of peripheral blood. The source of these receptors is a woman in her 70s with acute or convalescent COVID-19.

This clone has only one observation. This chain joins TRBV27 and TRBJ2-3; 16 bases fit TRBD2. The CDR3 extends over 17 amino acids. V shed 10 bases, J shed 0 bases, and the junction held 7 bases outside the gene matches. Looked up from germline, CDR1 is MNHEY and CDR2 is SMNVEV (reference sequence). The CDR3 loop is CATGTSGRVSSTDTQYF. CDR3 bases: TGTGCCACGGGGACTAGCGGGAGGGTATCTAGCACAGATACGCAGTATTTT.

The chain carries TRBV6-1 and TRBJ2-7; 10 nucleotides line up with TRBD2. Germline V gene lookup returns CDR1 MNHNS and CDR2 SASEGT. The CDR3 is 15 residues long. Trimming cost V 1 base and J 7 bases; bases outside gene matches: 7. CDR3 loop: CASSEGGLALREQYF. The CDR3 bases are TGTGCCAGCAGTGAAGGGGGACTAGCGCTGAGGGAGCAGTACTTC.

The chain employs TRBV5-6 and TRBJ1-3; a weak D match, TRBD1 (5 bases). V was cut by 1 base and J by 0 bases, with 14 bases left in between. The CDR3 is made up of 17 amino acids. The germline gives CDR1 SGHDT, CDR2 YYEEEE. CDR3 sequence reads: CASSLLRSGHSGNTIYF. The CDR3 region has the DNA TGTGCCAGCAGCTTGTTACGGTCAGGACACTCTGGAAACACCATATATTTT.

J is TRBJ2-3 and V is TRBV6-2 or TRBV6-3, with D perhaps TRBD2 (6 bases). Germline V gene lookup returns CDR1 MNHEY and CDR2 SVGEGT. The V gene lost 6 bases and the J gene lost 3 bases, with 13 bases spanning the gap. The CDR3 spans 14 residues. The CDR3 DNA reads as TGTGCCAGCAGCCGGGACGGACTAACAGATACGCAGTATTTT. It specifies CASSRDGLTDTQYF.

The rearrangement uses TRBV6-5 and TRBJ2-5; 9 nucleotides align to TRBD2. CDR3 length: 15 residues. Germline assignment: CDR1 MNHEY and CDR2 SVGAGI. The trim removed 6 bases at V and 4 bases at J, leaving 9 bases unmatched. The DNA for the CDR3 is TGTGCCAGCAGACGGCCCGGGACTAGCAGAGAGACCCAGTACTTC. This translates into CASRRPGTSRETQYF.

The chain has TRBV4-1 and TRBJ2-7; 9 positions agree with TRBD1. The CDR3 is 14 amino acids. V shed 4 bases and J 1 base; nucleotides not matched to a gene: 2. Germline V lookup: CDR1 MGHRA, CDR2 YSYEKL. As DNA, the CDR3 is TGCGCCAGCAGCCGGGACAGGGAATCCTACGAGCAGTACTTC. It encodes CASSRDRESYEQYF.

The rearrangement joins TRBV2 to TRBJ1-2; D is ambiguous. This CDR3 contains 13 residues. Germline V gene sequence: CDR1 SNHLY, CDR2 FYNNEI. V lost 2 bases to trimming and J lost 3 bases, with 7 bases between them. CDR3 in amino acids: CASSESGYYGYTF. DNA for the CDR3: TGTGCCAGCAGTGAATCGGGGTACTATGGCTACACCTTC.

The chain recombines TRBV6-1 with TRBJ1-2, with 7 bases matching TRBD1. The CDR3 consists of 16 residues. The junction had 6 bases not matched to a gene; V was cut back by 1 base and J by 1 base. CDR1 is MNHNS and CDR2 is SASEGT in the germline V gene. CDR3 bases: TGTGCCAGCAGTGAAGGTCCGGGACAGAGTAACTATGGCTACACCTTC. Its protein is CASSEGPGQSNYGYTF.

The V call is TRBV7-2, the J call TRBJ1-1, with 7 bases matching TRBD1. J lost 4 bases, V lost 3 bases, and 2 bases had no gene match. Germline V gives CDR1 SGHTA, CDR2 FQGNSA. The CDR3 contains 13 residues. DNA of the CDR3: TGTGCCAGCAGCTTGACAGGGTTCACTGAAGCTTTCTTT. Protein product: CASSLTGFTEAFF.

The chain carries TRBV4-3 and TRBJ2-7, with D possibly TRBD1 on 5 matching bases. CDR1 is LGHNA, CDR2 YSLEER, per germline. The ends were cut back, 0 bases at V and 5 bases at J, with 11 bases in the middle. The CDR3 covers 14 residues. For the CDR3, the DNA is TGCGCCAGCAGCCAAGAGGGGCAGGGCGACGAGCAGTACTTC. It encodes CASSQEGQGDEQYF.

As concerns this clone: This sample also contains other DNA sequences that code for the same CDR3. The chain is built from TRBV13 and TRBJ2-5; TRBD1 is a possible D gene (5 bases). The germline CDR1 and CDR2 sequences are PRHDT and FYEKMQ (reference sequence). V shed 5 bases and J shed 2 bases, with 9 bases lying between them. The CDR3 totals 13 residues. CDR3 region: CASSPDSQETQYF. The CDR3 DNA sequence: TGTGCCAGCAGCCCCGACAGTCAAGAGACCCAGTACTTC.

This clone was seen at least ten times. The gene calls are TRBV19 and TRBJ1-1; 7 nucleotides agree with TRBD1. The CDR3 contains 13 residues. V lost 6 bases and J lost 1; bases outside the gene matches: 2. The germline V gene encodes CDR1 LNHDA and CDR2 SQIVND (reference sequence). The CDR3 nucleotides are TGTGCCAGTAGCTGGACAGGGAACACTGAAGCTTTCTTT. Protein sequence: CASSWTGNTEAFF.

This clone was counted a few times. The gene calls are TRBV6-1 and TRBJ1-2; D remains ambiguous. The CDR3 is 12 residues long. Trimming cost V 7 bases and J 10 bases, with 16 bases left between them. Germline CDR1 MNHNS, CDR2 SASEGT. CDR3 bases: TGTGCCAGCACCAATTTTTTGGGCGACTACACCTTC. This gives the protein CASTNFLGDYTF.

This clone came up a few times. V usage is TRBV18 and J usage is TRBJ1-4; 8 bases line up with TRBD1. Germline V gene sequence: CDR1 KGHSH, CDR2 LQKENI. V was clipped by 3 bases and J by 8 bases; unmatched bases: 5. The CDR3 runs to 14 residues. The CDR3 DNA sequence: TGTGCCAGCTCACCCGACAGGGGAACGGAAAAACTGTTTTTT. Its translation: CASSPDRGTEKLFF.

This sequence joins TRBV10-2 and TRBJ2-7; the match to TRBD1 covers 9 bases. Germline-derived CDR1 and CDR2 are WSHSY and SAAADI. The CDR3 runs to 17 residues. Losses at the gene ends were 0 bases for V and 8 bases for J; bases not matched to a gene: 14. The CDR3 spells CASSESPRDRVLLKQYF. The DNA of the CDR3 is TGCGCCAGCAGTGAGTCCCCCCGGGACAGGGTCCTTCTAAAGCAGTACTTC.

The chain carries TRBV9 and TRBJ1-2, with a weak D call TRBD1 (5 bases). The CDR3 is 14 residues long. CDR1 is SGDLS and CDR2 is YYNGEE in the germline V gene. Trimming pared 0 bases from V and 3 bases from J, leaving 9 bases between. CDR3 nucleotide sequence: TGTGCCAGCAGCGTAGATACAGGTTACTATGGCTACACCTTC. It encodes CASSVDTGYYGYTF. Full variable domain (rest looked up from reference TRBV9 and TRBJ1-2): DSGVTQTPKHLITATGQRVTLRCSPRSGDLSVYWYQQSLDQGLQFLIQYYNGEERAKGNILERFSAQQFPDLHSELNLSSLELGDSALYFCASSVDTGYYGYTFGSGTRLTVV.

The V gene is TRBV5-6, the J gene TRBJ2-5; TRBD1 matches at 9 bases. The CDR3 sequence is 14 residues long. Germline V gene lookup returns CDR1 SGHDT and CDR2 YYEEEE. Trimming cost V 3 bases and J 5 bases; bases outside gene matches: 5. In nucleotides, the CDR3 is TGTGCCAGCAGCTACAGGGGGCACGGGGAGACCCAGTACTTC. Protein: CASSYRGHGETQYF.

This clone was counted between two and nine times. V gene TRBV9 combines with J gene TRBJ1-5, with D tentatively TRBD1 (6 bases). The CDR3 totals 13 residues. Germline loops: CDR1 SGDLS, CDR2 YYNGEE. V was trimmed by 7 bases and J by 3 bases, leaving 11 bases between them. The CDR3 sequence: CASGGVNNQPQHF. For the CDR3, the DNA is TGTGCCAGCGGGGGCGTGAACAATCAGCCCCAGCATTTT.

The rearrangement links TRBV2 to TRBJ1-5; 9 nucleotides agree with TRBD1. Germline CDR1 reads SNHLY; CDR2 reads FYNNEI. The CDR3 covers 14 residues. V dropped 8 bases and J dropped 7; count of bases not matched to a gene: 9. The CDR3 loop is CASAGGQGGQPQHF. The CDR3 nucleotides are TGTGCCAGCGCCGGGGGACAGGGTGGCCAGCCCCAGCATTTT.

CDR3 DNA sequence: TGTGCCAGCAGCTCCCCCCGGACAGGGAGCAATGAGCAGTTCTTC. This codes for CASSSPRTGSNEQFF. This rearrangement joins TRBV28 to TRBJ2-1; 8 bases fit TRBD1. The CDR3 is 15 residues long. The germline V gene has CDR1 MDHEN and CDR2 SYDVKM. The V segment lost 6 bases and the J segment 6 bases; nucleotides outside the gene matches: 10.

The chain employs TRBV28 and TRBJ2-1; the D gene is possibly TRBD1 (5 bases). The CDR3 length is 12 residues. V lost 7 bases and J lost 9, with 13 bases in between. CDR1 is MDHEN and CDR2 is SYDVKM in the germline V gene. CDR3 in amino acids: CASIKGKTEQFF. The CDR3 nucleotides read TGTGCCAGCATAAAGGGGAAAACTGAGCAGTTCTTC.

This clone was counted a few times. CDR3 region: CASSVGWDSSGTAYEQYF. The CDR3 DNA follows: TGTGCCAGCAGCGTAGGGTGGGACTCTAGCGGGACGGCCTACGAGCAGTACTTC. V gene TRBV9 combines with J gene TRBJ2-7; 9 bases line up with TRBD2. This CDR3 contains 18 residues. Germline V gene sequence: CDR1 SGDLS, CDR2 YYNGEE. With 0 bases clipped from V and 2 bases from J, the junction kept 12 bases outside the gene matches.

The chain employs TRBV5-4 and TRBJ1-2; unclear D gene. The CDR3 totals 14 residues. CDR1 is SGHNT, CDR2 YYREEE, per germline (reference sequence). V dropped 4 bases and J dropped 0 bases, with 10 bases sitting between them. The CDR3 sequence: CASSPRHANYGYTF. The CDR3 DNA sequence: TGTGCCAGCAGCCCCAGGCATGCTAACTATGGCTACACCTTC.

V gene TRBV5-1 combines with J gene TRBJ2-1; 10 bases agree with TRBD2. Germline V lookup: CDR1 SGHRS, CDR2 YFSETQ. V lost 5 bases and J lost 10; bases outside the gene matches: 12. CDR3 size: 15 residues. CDR3 sequence (DNA): TGCGCCAGCAGACGCACAGCGGGGGGGCTAGGAGAGCAGTTCTTC. Protein product: CASRRTAGGLGEQFF.

Ten or more counts support this clone. The genes are TRBV5-4 and TRBJ1-3; 10 nucleotides line up with TRBD1. The V and J ends lost 1 base and 3 bases, in that order; junction bases with no gene match: 4. This CDR3 region has 16 residues. Germline V gene lookup returns CDR1 SGHNT and CDR2 YYREEE (reference sequence). CDR3 loop: CASSLQGQGFGNTIYF. CDR3 DNA sequence: TGTGCCAGCAGCTTGCAGGGACAGGGGTTTGGAAACACCATATATTTT.

This clone came up once. The CDR3 sequence: CASSIAFYRDREQTDTQYF. The CDR3 DNA sequence: TGTGCCAGTAGTATAGCTTTCTACCGGGACAGGGAACAGACAGATACGCAGTATTTT. The chain couples TRBV19 to TRBJ2-3, with TRBD1 matching over 9 bases. The CDR3 loop spans 19 amino acids. Germline trimming cut 1 base from V and 3 bases from J; bases unmatched to any gene: 14. The germline gives CDR1 LNHDA, CDR2 SQIVND (reference sequence).

The CDR3 bases are TGCGCCAGCAGCTTGGGGACTAGCGGGGACTACGAGCAGTACTTC. Translating gives CASSLGTSGDYEQYF. The chain employs TRBV5-1 and TRBJ2-7; 12 bases agree with TRBD2. V shed 0 bases, J shed 3 bases, and the junction held 1 base outside the gene matches. CDR1 SGHRS and CDR2 YFSETQ come from the germline V gene. The CDR3 extends over 15 amino acids.

The table lists this clone with a count of one. The genes are TRBV12-3 or TRBV12-4 and TRBJ2-2; D might be TRBD2 (5 bases). V lost 2 bases and J lost 8, with 9 bases in between. The CDR3 covers 13 residues. The CDR3 DNA follows: TGTGCCAGCAGTTTAATCTCGGGAGGGGAGCTGTTTTTT. It yields the protein CASSLISGGELFF.

The V gene is TRBV2, the J gene TRBJ1-1; tentatively, D is TRBD1 (6 bases). The CDR3 has 13 residues. Trimming removed 6 bases at V and 3 bases at J, with 11 bases between. The V gene's germline CDR1 is SNHLY and CDR2 FYNNEI. The CDR3 region has the DNA TGTGCCAGCAGCTTCAGGACAGACACTGAAGCTTTCTTT. This translates into CASSFRTDTEAFF.

This clone appeared a few times. The CDR3 is CASSPGVNTGELFF. The DNA of the CDR3 is TGTGCCAGCAGCCCAGGTGTTAACACCGGGGAGCTGTTTTTT. V gene TRBV11-2 combines with J gene TRBJ2-2; D gene uncertain. Germline CDR1 and CDR2: SGHAT and FQNNGV. Trimming cost V 5 bases and J 2 bases, with 9 bases left between them. The CDR3 covers 14 residues.